The 23 T cell receptor beta chains given below trace back to one sample, sequenced in a study of blood T cell repertoires in COVID-19. The repertoire was sequenced with immunoSEQ multiplex PCR; TCRdb's copy has only in-frame clones and lacks some. Of about 340,000 clones in the sample, 92% are singletons; the top ten hold approximately 17%. Sample: PBMCs or T cells enriched from blood (not recorded which). These receptors came from a woman in her thirties who had recovered from COVID-19.

The chain couples TRBV5-4 to TRBJ1-1; no clear D gene. From germline, CDR1 is SGHNT and CDR2 YYREEE (reference sequence). Trimming removed 6 bases from V and 0 bases from J, with 12 bases in between. This CDR3 contains 14 residues. In DNA, the CDR3 is TGTGCCAGCAAGGTGGAGAATATGAACACTGAAGCTTTCTTT. Residues: CASKVENMNTEAFF.

The chain has TRBV19 and TRBJ2-1; 11 bases agree with TRBD2. J gave up 7 bases and V 7 bases, and 9 bases lay outside the gene matches. Germline V gene data show CDR1 as LNHDA and CDR2 as SQIVND (reference sequence). The CDR3 sequence is 15 residues long. In DNA form, the CDR3 reads TGTGCCAGTACCGTACTAGCGGGGGCTGGGAATGAGCAGTTCTTC. As protein: CASTVLAGAGNEQFF.

In this sample, this clone turned up a few times. This chain connects TRBV6-5 to TRBJ2-7; 8 bases agree with TRBD2. The CDR3 has 14 residues. CDR1 is MNHEY and CDR2 is SVGAGI in the germline V gene. V lost 3 bases and J lost 4; bases outside the gene matches: 5. The CDR3, as DNA: TGTGCCAGCAGTTATGGGACTAGAGGGTACGAGCAGTACTTC. Protein product: CASSYGTRGYEQYF.

This rearrangement joins TRBV4-2 to TRBJ2-7; 10 bases match TRBD2. Germline assignment: CDR1 LGHNA and CDR2 YNFKEQ. V shed 5 bases, J shed 6 bases, and the junction held 7 bases outside the gene matches. The CDR3 extends over 14 amino acids. The CDR3 DNA is TGTGCCAGCAGCACCCCGGGACTAGCGAGCGAGCAGTACTTC. Its protein is CASSTPGLASEQYF.

The V and J genes are TRBV18 and TRBJ2-7; tentatively, D is TRBD1 (5 bases). CDR3 length equals 15 residues. Trimming shortened V by 6 bases and J by 2 bases, and 17 bases separated the two germline ends. Germline V CDR1 and CDR2: KGHSH, LQKENI. The CDR3 DNA reads as TGTGCCAGCTCTCCCCCGGCAGGGCCCCCCTACGAGCAGTACTTC. Translation: CASSPPAGPPYEQYF. Based on the CDR3 plus reference TRBV18 and TRBJ2-7, the full variable domain is NAGVMQNPRHLVRRRGQEARLRCSPMKGHSHVYWYRQLPEEGLKFMVYLQKENIIDESGMPKERFSAEFPKEGPSILRIQQVVRGDSAAYFCASSPPAGPPYEQYFGPGTRLTVT.

This chain joins TRBV5-5 and TRBJ2-1; TRBD1 aligns across 7 bases. CDR3 length: 15 amino acids. Trimming removed 4 bases from V and 2 bases from J; junction bases left unmatched: 6. Germline loops: CDR1 SGHKS, CDR2 YYEKEE (reference sequence). CDR3: CASSQSQGPYNEQFF. For the CDR3, the DNA is TGTGCCAGCAGCCAATCACAGGGGCCCTACAATGAGCAGTTCTTC.

The rearrangement joins TRBV7-2 to TRBJ2-7; 11 positions agree with TRBD2. V lost 5 bases to trimming and J lost 3 bases; unmatched junction nucleotides: 3. CDR3 length: 14 residues. Per the germline V gene, CDR1 is SGHTA and CDR2 is FQGNSA. In DNA form, the CDR3 reads TGTGCCAGCAGCGCAGGGACTAGCGGCTACGAGCAGTACTTC. This sequence encodes CASSAGTSGYEQYF.

The V gene is TRBV5-1, the J gene TRBJ2-5, with 11 nucleotides matching TRBD1. This CDR3 comprises 16 residues. J was trimmed by 1 base and V by 5 bases; bases with no gene match: 7. CDR1 SGHRS and CDR2 YFSETQ come from the germline V gene. CDR3: CASSLGQGATQETQYF. The DNA for the CDR3 is TGCGCCAGCAGTCTAGGACAGGGGGCAACCCAAGAGACCCAGTACTTC.

J is TRBJ1-2 and V is TRBV29-1; no clear D gene. Germline V gene sequence: CDR1 SQVTM, CDR2 ANQGSEA. Trimming took 3 bases from V and 8 from J, leaving 16 bases between them. CDR3 length: 13 residues. The CDR3 sequence: CSVDLKRVRGYTF. The CDR3 nucleotides read TGCAGCGTTGATCTCAAGAGGGTTAGGGGCTACACCTTC.

CDR3 in amino acids: CASSPHGGFVGNSPLHF. The CDR3 DNA reads TGTGCCAGCAGCCCTCATGGAGGCTTCGTAGGTAATTCACCCCTCCACTTT. V is TRBV9 and J is TRBJ1-6; no clear D gene. V shed 4 bases and J shed 6 bases, with 20 bases lying between them. The CDR3 runs to 17 residues. Per the germline V gene, CDR1 is SGDLS and CDR2 is YYNGEE.

The genes are TRBV6-2 or TRBV6-3 and TRBJ2-7; 8 nucleotides align to TRBD2. The CDR3 contains 14 residues. Germline CDR1 reads MNHEY; CDR2 reads SVGEGT. J lost 3 bases, V lost 0 bases, and 1 base had no gene match. The CDR3, as DNA: TGTGCCAGCAGTTACTCGGGACTAGTCTACGAGCAGTACTTC. It yields the protein CASSYSGLVYEQYF.

The chain joins TRBV29-1 to TRBJ2-7; 9 positions agree with TRBD1. Germline V lookup: CDR1 SQVTM, CDR2 ANQGSEA. The CDR3 consists of 18 residues. The V gene end was trimmed by 3 bases and the J gene end by 2 bases; junction bases not matched to a gene: 17. CDR3 sequence reads: CSVDVLGQGGIRPYEQYF. As DNA, the CDR3 is TGCAGCGTTGATGTGTTGGGACAGGGTGGTATTAGGCCCTACGAGCAGTACTTC.

The chain uses TRBV4-1 and TRBJ1-2; TRBD1 aligns across 8 bases. V trimming: 3 bases; J trimming: 1 base; junction bases outside the gene matches: 7. This CDR3 is 16 amino acids long. The V gene's germline CDR1 is MGHRA and CDR2 YSYEKL. CDR3 residues: CASSHVGTGHNYGYTF. The CDR3 nucleotides read TGCGCCAGCAGCCACGTCGGGACAGGTCATAACTATGGCTACACCTTC.

The gene calls are TRBV3-1 (or the pseudogene TRBV3-2) and TRBJ2-3; no definite D call. The V end lost 3 bases, the J end lost 0 bases, and 7 bases lay between the germline ends. The CDR3 spans 14 residues. Germline V gene lookup returns CDR1 LGHDT and CDR2 YNNKEL (reference sequence). The chain's CDR3 is CASSQTPSTDTQYF. The CDR3 DNA reads TGTGCCAGCAGCCAGACACCTAGCACAGATACGCAGTATTTT.

This chain links TRBV18 with TRBJ2-2; maybe TRBD1 (5 bases). The CDR3 runs 15 residues. V lost 4 bases, J lost 5 bases, and 14 bases lay in between. Germline V gives CDR1 KGHSH, CDR2 LQKENI. The CDR3 sequence: CASSRVVGATGELFF. CDR3 in DNA: TGTGCCAGCTCACGTGTGGTTGGGGCTACCGGGGAGCTGTTTTTT.

V is TRBV7-2 and J is TRBJ1-2, with 9 bases matching TRBD1. Germline lookup yields CDR1 SGHTA and CDR2 FQGNSA. The CDR3 totals 15 residues. The ends lost 5 bases at V and 6 bases at J; junction bases unmatched: 10. The CDR3 coding sequence is TGTGCCAGCAGCCCTACCACAGGGGGCCAGAATGGCTACACCTTC. It yields the protein CASSPTTGGQNGYTF.

This chain's CDR3 is CASSQIQGARGNQPQHF. DNA for the CDR3: TGTGCCAGCAGTCAGATACAGGGGGCCCGCGGCAATCAGCCCCAGCATTTT. The V call is TRBV28, the J call TRBJ1-5; 9 nucleotides align to TRBD1. Trimming removed 5 bases from V and 2 bases from J; junction bases left unmatched: 10. The CDR3 has 17 amino acids. From germline, CDR1 is MDHEN and CDR2 SYDVKM.

The chain is built from TRBV3-1 (or the pseudogene TRBV3-2) and TRBJ2-4, with 7 bases aligning to TRBD2. The CDR3 extends over 15 amino acids. Trimming cost V 2 bases and J 5 bases; bases outside gene matches: 6. Looked up from germline, CDR1 is LGHDT and CDR2 is YNNKEL (reference sequence). The CDR3 sequence is CASSQTPSGQNIQYF. In nucleotides, the CDR3 is TGTGCCAGCAGCCAAACACCTAGCGGACAAAACATTCAGTACTTC.

The chain is built from TRBV5-4 and TRBJ2-3; TRBD1 matches 11 bases. The CDR3 contains 14 residues. Germline lookup yields CDR1 SGHNT and CDR2 YYREEE (reference sequence). With V trimmed by 7 bases and J by 4 bases, 5 bases remained unmatched. The CDR3 protein is CASFPGQGADTQYF. Written as DNA, the CDR3 is TGTGCCAGCTTCCCGGGACAGGGGGCAGATACGCAGTATTTT.

The gene calls are TRBV12-3 or TRBV12-4 and TRBJ1-1, with 9 bases aligning to TRBD1. The CDR3 spans 13 residues. V lost 7 bases, J lost 5 bases, and 5 bases stayed unmatched. CDR3 DNA sequence: TGTGCCAGCATCAGACAGGGGGAAACTGAAGCTTTCTTT. Translating it yields CASIRQGETEAFF.

The chain recombines TRBV7-2 with TRBJ2-5; D may be TRBD2 (5 bases). CDR1 and CDR2 (germline): SGHTA, FQGNSA. The V end lost 1 base, the J end lost 1 base, and 13 bases lay between the germline ends. The CDR3 has 16 residues. Written as DNA, the CDR3 is TGTGCCAGCAGCTTAGGGAGTGGGAGAAGCCAAGAGACCCAGTACTTC. This translates into CASSLGSGRSQETQYF. The variable domain in full, with the rest retrieved from reference TRBV7-2 and TRBJ2-5, is GAGVSQSPSNKVTEKGKDVELRCDPISGHTALYWYRQSLGQGLEFLIYFQGNSAPDKSGLPSDRFSAERTGGSVSTLTIQRTQQEDSAVYLCASSLGSGRSQETQYFGPGTRLLVL.

The CDR3 reads CATSDLTSRSDTQYF. CDR3 DNA: TGTGCCACCAGTGATTTGACATCTCGCTCCGATACGCAGTATTTT. V and J are TRBV24-1 and TRBJ2-3; D remains unclear. The CDR3 sequence is 15 residues long. With 0 bases removed from V and 6 bases from J, the gap between germline ends came to 12 bases. CDR1 KGHDR and CDR2 SFDVKD come from the germline V gene.

The V call is TRBV28, the J call TRBJ1-5; 9 bases align to TRBD1. The germline V gene encodes CDR1 MDHEN and CDR2 SYDVKM. The CDR3 covers 16 residues. The V gene end was trimmed by 8 bases and the J gene end by 7 bases; junction bases not matched to a gene: 15. The CDR3 DNA follows: TGTGCCAGCCAAGAGGGAGCACAGGGGGCTAGGCAGCCCCAGCATTTT. Its translation: CASQEGAQGARQPQHF.